Listed below are T cell receptor beta chains from one sample, sequenced in a study of T-cell reconstitution after alpha-beta-depleted transplantation in children. TCRdb reanalysed the PCR reads using MiXCR and keeps one entry per CDR3 protein. The sample records approximately 800,000 distinct CDR3 sequences, around 15% being singletons. The material sequenced was PBMCs, mostly from graft donor cells, taken 360 days after TCRalphabeta/CD19-depleted stem cell transplant. The source is a male patient younger than 18 who had a stem cell transplant for acute lymphoblastic leukemia, so the T cells may come from the graft donor. The CDR3 runs from the conserved cysteine through the conserved F or W. The D gene is left open where the match is weak. The size entry is marked missing in some rows and otherwise reads once, few, many or a size class.

V gene	clone size	D gene	J gene	CDR3 protein	CDR3 DNA
TRBV25-1	many	TRBD2	TRBJ2-2	CASSEGLAGETGELFF	TGTGCCAGCAGTGAAGGACTAGCGGGAGAGACCGGGGAGCTGTTTTTT
TRBV5-6	few	TRBD2	TRBJ2-1	CASTSTSIDSYNEQFF	TGTGCCAGCACCTCGACTAGCATCGACTCCTACAATGAGCAGTTCTTC
TRBV5-1	few	.	TRBJ2-1	CASSSALGGIYNEQFF	TGCGCCAGCAGCAGTGCTCTAGGGGGGATTTACAATGAGCAGTTCTTC
TRBV20-1	few	.	TRBJ1-6	CSARDSLHPSYSPLHF	TGCAGTGCTAGAGATTCCCTCCACCCCTCATATTCACCCCTCCACTTT
TRBV5-1	.	TRBD1	TRBJ1-1	CASSFRDRGYTEAFF	TGCGCCAGCAGCTTCCGGGACAGGGGGTATACTGAAGCTTTCTTT
TRBV4-1	few	TRBD2	TRBJ2-1	CASSQPTSGRRLNEQFF	TGCGCCAGCAGCCAACCTACTAGCGGGAGAAGATTAAATGAGCAGTTCTTC
TRBV27	many	.	TRBJ2-1	CASSGQGPSYNEQFF	TGTGCCAGCAGTGGGCAGGGCCCATCCTACAATGAGCAGTTCTTC
TRBV7-6	.	TRBD1	TRBJ2-7	CASSSKRDRGFYEQYF	TGTGCCAGCAGCTCCAAAAGAGACAGGGGGTTTTACGAGCAGTACTTC
TRBV4-2	many	TRBD2	TRBJ2-1	CASSQTTSGRALVEQFF	TGTGCCAGCAGCCAAACGACTAGCGGGAGGGCACTGGTCGAGCAGTTCTTC
TRBV29-1	many	.	TRBJ2-3	CSVSTSTDTQYF	TGCAGCGTCTCGACTAGCACAGATACGCAGTATTTT
TRBV5-1	few	.	TRBJ2-7	CASSLNAGFSYEQYF	TGCGCCAGCAGCTTGAATGCAGGATTCTCCTACGAGCAGTACTTC
TRBV6-5	few	TRBD2	TRBJ2-5	CASSYSGSTGGETQYF	TGTGCCAGCAGTTACTCGGGCTCTACCGGGGGGGAGACCCAGTACTTC
TRBV6-1	.	TRBD2	TRBJ2-2	CASRNHLLPSGANTGELFF	TGTGCCAGCAGAAACCACCTCCTTCCTAGCGGAGCGAACACCGGGGAGCTGTTTTTT
TRBV6-4	.	.	TRBJ2-1	CASSENYLNEQFF	TGTGCCAGCAGTGAAAACTACCTGAATGAGCAGTTCTTC
TRBV20-1	many	.	TRBJ2-7	CSARTHSYEQYF	TGCAGTGCTCGGACCCATTCCTACGAGCAGTACTTC
TRBV7-8	.	.	TRBJ2-1	CASSRGEGARTFF	TGTGCCAGCAGCCGGGGGGAGGGGGCAAGAACGTTCTTC
TRBV5-1	.	.	TRBJ2-2	CASSSGGGGLNTGELFF	TGCGCCAGCAGCTCAGGTGGTGGAGGGCTGAACACCGGGGAGCTGTTTTTT
TRBV2	.	.	TRBJ2-1	CASRVRPSSYNEQFF	TGTGCCAGCAGGGTTAGGCCAAGCTCCTACAATGAGCAGTTCTTC
TRBV12-3/TRBV12-4	few	TRBD2	TRBJ2-1	CASHGPGGPVLAGAGDEQFF	TGTGCCAGTCATGGACCTGGGGGGCCTGTACTAGCGGGGGCCGGGGATGAGCAGTTCTTC
TRBV6-4	few	TRBD2	TRBJ2-1	CASQRLAGGNEQFF	TGTGCCAGCCAAAGACTAGCGGGAGGCAATGAGCAGTTCTTC
TRBV12-3/TRBV12-4	many	.	TRBJ2-7	CASSFEVDEQYF	TGTGCCAGCAGTTTCGAAGTTGATGAGCAGTACTTC
TRBV9	many	TRBD2	TRBJ2-1	CASSESRTSGDNEQFF	TGTGCCAGCAGCGAAAGCCGGACTAGCGGGGACAATGAGCAGTTCTTC
TRBV10-3	few	TRBD2	TRBJ2-1	CAISESVSSGREQFF	TGTGCCATCAGTGAGTCGGTCAGTAGCGGGAGGGAGCAGTTCTTC
TRBV21-1	few	.	TRBJ2-3	CASSKRSRVWNTQYF	TGTGCCAGCAGCAAGAGGAGCAGGGTGTGGAATACGCAGTATTTT
TRBV12-3/TRBV12-4	few	.	TRBJ1-2	CASSPWGLYGYTF	TGTGCCAGCAGCCCTTGGGGCCTCTATGGCTACACCTTC
TRBV4-1	few	TRBD2	TRBJ2-3	CASSQGLAVDTQYF	TGCGCCAGCAGCCAAGGACTAGCTGTAGATACGCAGTATTTT
TRBV24-1	.	.	TRBJ2-1	CATSQAGEVGEQFF	TGTGCCACCAGTCAAGCCGGGGAAGTAGGTGAGCAGTTCTTC
TRBV20-1	few	TRBD2	TRBJ2-7	CSAVPGLALYEQYF	TGCAGTGCTGTTCCGGGACTAGCCCTCTACGAGCAGTACTTC
TRBV27	few	.	TRBJ2-7	CASSSRTYHEQYF	TGTGCCAGCAGTTCGCGGACGTACCACGAGCAGTACTTC
TRBV10-2	many	TRBD2	TRBJ2-7	CASSDTPSGVVYEQYF	TGCGCCAGCAGTGATACCCCTAGCGGGGTAGTCTACGAGCAGTACTTC
TRBV12-3/TRBV12-4	.	.	TRBJ2-1	CASSLSSHKQFF	TGTGCCAGCAGTTTATCCTCGCATAAGCAGTTCTTC
TRBV7-7	.	.	TRBJ2-3	CASSLLVASSTDTQYF	TGTGCCAGCAGCTTATTGGTAGCGAGCTCCACAGATACGCAGTATTTT
TRBV29-1	.	TRBD2	TRBJ2-3	CSVRRTSGITDTQYF	TGCAGCGTCCGCCGGACTAGCGGGATCACAGATACGCAGTATTTT
TRBV29-1	.	TRBD1	TRBJ2-7	CSGGDRVYEQYF	TGCAGCGGGGGGGACAGGGTCTACGAGCAGTACTTC
TRBV19	once	TRBD1	TRBJ2-5	CASSIGQGARGETQYF	TGTGCCAGTAGTATCGGACAGGGGGCCCGGGGGGAGACCCAGTACTTC
TRBV5-1	.	.	TRBJ1-1	CASSLAGGRNTEAFF	TGCGCCAGCAGCTTGGCCGGTGGCAGGAACACTGAAGCTTTCTTT
TRBV14	.	.	TRBJ2-7	CASSPPGQEVEQYF	TGTGCCAGCAGCCCACCGGGACAAGAGGTCGAGCAGTACTTC
TRBV7-2	.	.	TRBJ2-1	CASSLVGGSRSYNEQFF	TGTGCCAGCAGCTTGGTCGGCGGGTCGAGGTCCTACAATGAGCAGTTCTTC
TRBV7-8	few	.	TRBJ2-7	CASSLVPLPYEQYF	TGTGCCAGCAGCTTAGTCCCACTTCCCTACGAGCAGTACTTC
TRBV20-1	few	.	TRBJ2-7	CSARSRAYEQYF	TGCAGTGCTAGATCCAGGGCCTACGAGCAGTACTTC
TRBV12-3/TRBV12-4	few	TRBD2	TRBJ2-1	CASRPGTSGNSTPSYNEQFF	TGTGCCAGCAGACCTGGGACTAGCGGGAATTCTACTCCTTCCTACAATGAGCAGTTCTTC
TRBV10-3	.	TRBD2	TRBJ2-7	CAISESKSGTSYEQYF	TGTGCCATCAGTGAGTCGAAAAGCGGGACGAGCTACGAGCAGTACTTC
TRBV2	few	TRBD1	TRBJ2-7	CARQRDSSYEQYF	TGTGCCAGGCAACGGGACAGTTCCTACGAGCAGTACTTC
TRBV5-1	many	.	TRBJ2-4	CASSRDILAKNIQYF	TGCGCCAGCAGCCGCGACATACTAGCCAAAAACATTCAGTACTTC
TRBV5-1	.	.	TRBJ2-1	CASSGIWGAGSRFF	.